This TCR beta chain was sequenced in a study of T cells in women clearing cervical HPV infection. The wider study: Controls gave blood once infection was undetectable; cases at lesion identification.

General study findings and limits: CIN3+ cases had significantly higher TCR repertoire richness than controls, but evenness did not differ.

The table came from immunoSEQ multiplex PCR; TCRdb's copy has only in-frame clones and leaves some out. The sample yields approximately 49,000 clones, of which the top ten take up about 1.6%. The CDR3 length is 14 residues. Per the germline V gene, CDR1 is MGHRA and CDR2 is YSYEKL. V shed 6 bases and J 4 bases; nucleotides not matched to a gene: 7. In regard to this clone: Its matching antigen is unknown. The DNA ends 3 residues before the CDR3 does, and the rest of the CDR3 is filled in from the germline J gene.

The sequenced sample was blood buffy coat. This clonotype was obtained from a woman between 18 and 69 years old with a cervical HPV16 infection that either progressed to CIN3+ or cleared (not recorded which). The chain couples TRBV4-1 to TRBJ2-3; 7 bases match TRBD2. The sequenced CDR3 bases are TGCGCCAGCAGATCTAGCGGCACCTCAGATACG. This sequence encodes CASRSSGTSDT. The whole CDR3 protein reads CASRSSGTSDTQYF.